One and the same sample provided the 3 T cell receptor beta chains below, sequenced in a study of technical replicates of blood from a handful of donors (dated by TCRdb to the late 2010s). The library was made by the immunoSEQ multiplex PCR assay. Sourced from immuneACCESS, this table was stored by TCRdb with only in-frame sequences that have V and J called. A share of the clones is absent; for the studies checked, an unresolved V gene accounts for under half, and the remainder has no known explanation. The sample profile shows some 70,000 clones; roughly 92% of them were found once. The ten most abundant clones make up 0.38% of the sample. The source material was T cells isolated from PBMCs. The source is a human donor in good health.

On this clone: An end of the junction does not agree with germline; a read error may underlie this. The CDR3 here is CASSLDQEVPLF. Here the CDR3 DNA reads TGTGCCAGCAGCTTAGATCAGGAGGTGCCACTCTTC. V usage is TRBV11-2 and J usage is TRBJ2-1, with D perhaps TRBD2 (5 bases). Per the germline V gene, CDR1 is SGHAT and CDR2 is FQNNGV. This CDR3 has 12 amino acids.

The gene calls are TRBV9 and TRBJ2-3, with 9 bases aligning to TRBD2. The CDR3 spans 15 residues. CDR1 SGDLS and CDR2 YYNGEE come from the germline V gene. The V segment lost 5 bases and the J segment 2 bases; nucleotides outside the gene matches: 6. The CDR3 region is CASSKGLADTDTQYF. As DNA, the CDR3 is TGTGCCAGCAGTAAGGGACTAGCAGACACAGATACGCAGTATTTT. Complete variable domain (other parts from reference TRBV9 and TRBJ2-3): DSGVTQTPKHLITATGQRVTLRCSPRSGDLSVYWYQQSLDQGLQFLIQYYNGEERAKGNILERFSAQQFPDLHSELNLSSLELGDSALYFCASSKGLADTDTQYFGPGTRLTVL.

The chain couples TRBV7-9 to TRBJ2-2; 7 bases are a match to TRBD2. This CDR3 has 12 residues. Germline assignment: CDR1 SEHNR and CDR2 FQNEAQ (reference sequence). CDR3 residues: CAAGRKQEELFF. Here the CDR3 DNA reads TGTGCAGCGGGGAGAAAACAGGAGGAGCTGTTTTTT.